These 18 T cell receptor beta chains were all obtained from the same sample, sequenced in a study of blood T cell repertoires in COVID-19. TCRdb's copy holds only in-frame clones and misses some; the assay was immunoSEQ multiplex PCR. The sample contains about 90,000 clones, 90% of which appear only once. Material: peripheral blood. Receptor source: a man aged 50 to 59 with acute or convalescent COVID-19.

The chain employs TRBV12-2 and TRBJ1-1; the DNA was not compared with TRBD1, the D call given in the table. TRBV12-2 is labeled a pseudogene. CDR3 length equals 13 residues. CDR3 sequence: CASRHRGNTEAFF. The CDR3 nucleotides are TGTGCAAGTCGCCACAGGGGGAACACTGAAGCTTTCTTT.

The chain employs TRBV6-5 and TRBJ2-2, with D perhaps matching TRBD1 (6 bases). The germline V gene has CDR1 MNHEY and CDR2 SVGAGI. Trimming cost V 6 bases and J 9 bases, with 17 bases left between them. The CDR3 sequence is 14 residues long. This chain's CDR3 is CASRAPQGGRELFF. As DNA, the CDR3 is TGTGCCAGCAGGGCTCCACAGGGTGGGCGGGAGCTGTTTTTT.

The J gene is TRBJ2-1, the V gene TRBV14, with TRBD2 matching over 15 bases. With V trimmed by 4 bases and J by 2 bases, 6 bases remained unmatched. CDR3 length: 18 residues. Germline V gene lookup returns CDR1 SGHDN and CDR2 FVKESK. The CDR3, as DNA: TGTGCCAGCAGCCGGACTAGCGGGAGGGACCGTCCCTACAATGAGCAGTTCTTC. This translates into CASSRTSGRDRPYNEQFF.

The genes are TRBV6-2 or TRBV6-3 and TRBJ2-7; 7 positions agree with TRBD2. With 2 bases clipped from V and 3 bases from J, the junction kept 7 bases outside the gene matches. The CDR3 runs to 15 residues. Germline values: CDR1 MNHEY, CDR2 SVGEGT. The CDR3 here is CASSYGAGAHYEQYF. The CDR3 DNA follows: TGTGCCAGCAGTTACGGGGCGGGAGCGCACTACGAGCAGTACTTC.

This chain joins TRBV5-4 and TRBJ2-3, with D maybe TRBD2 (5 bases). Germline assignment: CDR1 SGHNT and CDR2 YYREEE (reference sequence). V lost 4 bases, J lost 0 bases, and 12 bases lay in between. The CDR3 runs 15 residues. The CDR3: CASSPPGFSTDTQYF. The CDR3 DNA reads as TGTGCCAGCAGCCCCCCGGGATTCAGCACAGATACGCAGTATTTT.

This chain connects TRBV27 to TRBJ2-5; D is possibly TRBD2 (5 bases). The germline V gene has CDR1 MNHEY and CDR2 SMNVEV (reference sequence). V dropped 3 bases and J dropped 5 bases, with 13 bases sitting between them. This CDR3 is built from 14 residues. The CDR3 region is CASSLIGPGETQYF. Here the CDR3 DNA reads TGTGCCAGCAGTTTGATAGGGCCGGGGGAGACCCAGTACTTC.

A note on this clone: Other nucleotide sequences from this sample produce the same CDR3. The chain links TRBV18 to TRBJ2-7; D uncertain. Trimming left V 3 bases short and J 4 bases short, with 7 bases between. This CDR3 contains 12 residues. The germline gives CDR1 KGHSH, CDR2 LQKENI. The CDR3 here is CASSPSNYEQYF. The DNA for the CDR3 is TGTGCCAGCTCACCTAGCAATTACGAGCAGTACTTC.

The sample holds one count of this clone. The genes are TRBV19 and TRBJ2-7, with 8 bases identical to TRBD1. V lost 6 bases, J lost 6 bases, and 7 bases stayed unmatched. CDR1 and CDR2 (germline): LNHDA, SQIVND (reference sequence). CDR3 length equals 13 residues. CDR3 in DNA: TGTGCCAGTAGGCCAGGGGGCTCGGGCGAGCAGTACTTC. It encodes CASRPGGSGEQYF.

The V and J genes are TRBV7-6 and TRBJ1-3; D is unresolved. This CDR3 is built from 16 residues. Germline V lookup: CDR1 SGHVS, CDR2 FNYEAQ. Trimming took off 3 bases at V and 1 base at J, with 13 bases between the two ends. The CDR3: CASSLRGSSSGNTIYF. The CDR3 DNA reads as TGTGCCAGCAGCTTGAGAGGGTCCTCATCTGGAAACACCATATATTTT.

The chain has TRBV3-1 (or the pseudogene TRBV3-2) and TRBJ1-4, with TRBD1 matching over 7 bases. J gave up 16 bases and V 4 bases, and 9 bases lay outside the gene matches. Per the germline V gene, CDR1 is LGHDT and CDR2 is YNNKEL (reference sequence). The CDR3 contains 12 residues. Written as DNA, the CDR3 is TGTGCCAGCAGCCGATCCGGGACAGAGGGGTTTTTT. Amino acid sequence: CASSRSGTEGFF.

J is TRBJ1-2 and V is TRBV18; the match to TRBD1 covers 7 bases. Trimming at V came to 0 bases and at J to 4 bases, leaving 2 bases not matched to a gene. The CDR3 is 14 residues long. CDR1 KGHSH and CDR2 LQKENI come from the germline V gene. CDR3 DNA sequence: TGTGCCAGCTCACCACCTTACAGGGGCTATGGCTACACCTTC. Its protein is CASSPPYRGYGYTF.

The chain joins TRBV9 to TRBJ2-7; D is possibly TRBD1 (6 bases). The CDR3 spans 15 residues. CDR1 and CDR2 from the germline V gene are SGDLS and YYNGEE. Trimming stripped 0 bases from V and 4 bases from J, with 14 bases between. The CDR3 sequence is CASSVASGTPYEQYF. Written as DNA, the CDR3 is TGTGCCAGCAGCGTAGCGAGTGGGACACCATACGAGCAGTACTTC.

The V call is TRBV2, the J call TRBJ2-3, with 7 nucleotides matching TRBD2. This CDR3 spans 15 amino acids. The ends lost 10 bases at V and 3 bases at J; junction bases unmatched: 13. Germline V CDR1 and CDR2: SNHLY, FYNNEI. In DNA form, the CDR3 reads TGTGCCACCCAATCGAGGGGCGGGAGTACAGATACGCAGTATTTT. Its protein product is CATQSRGGSTDTQYF.

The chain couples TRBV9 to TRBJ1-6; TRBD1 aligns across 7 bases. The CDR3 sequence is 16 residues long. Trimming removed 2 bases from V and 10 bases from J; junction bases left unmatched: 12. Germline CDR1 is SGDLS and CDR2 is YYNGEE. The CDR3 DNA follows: TGTGCCAGCAGCGTGAGTTACGACCAGGGGGGATCACCCCTCCACTTT. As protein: CASSVSYDQGGSPLHF.

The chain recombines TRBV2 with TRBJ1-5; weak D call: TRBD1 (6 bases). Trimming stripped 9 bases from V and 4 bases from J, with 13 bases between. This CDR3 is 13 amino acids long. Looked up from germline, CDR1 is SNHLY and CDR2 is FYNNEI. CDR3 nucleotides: TGTGCCAGTGTCGGGACACTTAATCAGCCCCAGCATTTT. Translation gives CASVGTLNQPQHF.

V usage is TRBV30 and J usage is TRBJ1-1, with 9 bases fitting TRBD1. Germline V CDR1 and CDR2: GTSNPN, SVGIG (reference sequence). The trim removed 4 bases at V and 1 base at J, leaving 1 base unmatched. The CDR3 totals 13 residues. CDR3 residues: CAWNRGPNTEAFF. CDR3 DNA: TGTGCCTGGAACAGGGGGCCGAACACTGAAGCTTTCTTT.

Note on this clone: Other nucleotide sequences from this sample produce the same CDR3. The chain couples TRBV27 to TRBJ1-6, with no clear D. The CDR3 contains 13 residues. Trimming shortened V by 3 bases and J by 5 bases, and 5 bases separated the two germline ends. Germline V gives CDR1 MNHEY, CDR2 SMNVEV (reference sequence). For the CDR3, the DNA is TGTGCCAGCAGTTTCCGTAATAATTCACCCCTCCACTTT. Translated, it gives CASSFRNNSPLHF.

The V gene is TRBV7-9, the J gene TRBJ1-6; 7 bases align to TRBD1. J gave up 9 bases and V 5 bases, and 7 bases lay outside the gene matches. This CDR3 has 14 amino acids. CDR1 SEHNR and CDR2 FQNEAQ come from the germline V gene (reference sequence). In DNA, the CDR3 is TGTGCCAGCAGCACGACAGGGTTTGGTTCACCCCTCCACTTT. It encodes CASSTTGFGSPLHF.